One and the same sample provided the 13 T cell receptor beta chains below, sequenced in a study of T cells in Graves' hyperthyroidism and ophthalmopathy. It was RNA transcripts that yielded the amplified TCR beta CDR3 regions. The study used the HTBI primer set for a first-round RT-PCR of the TCR CDR3. TCRdb itself ran the multiplex PCR reads through MiXCR, one entry per CDR3 protein. Here the sample spans 730,000 or so distinct CDR3 sequences, roughly a sixth being singletons. The sample taken for sequencing was blood. The receptors here all came from a woman between 50 and 59 years old with Graves' hyperthyroidism that later progressed to Graves' ophthalmopathy.

A word on this clonotype: The junction differs from germline at one of its ends, possibly a read error. CDR3 protein: CASSLFPGQSTGELFF. The CDR3 bases are TGTGCTAGCAGCTTATTCCCGGGACAGAGCACCGGGGAGCTGTTTTTT. The chain couples TRBV7-7 to TRBJ2-2; 7 bases match TRBD1. The CDR3 runs to 16 residues. Germline loops: CDR1 SSHAT, CDR2 FNYEAQ (reference sequence).

This clonotype was detected a few times. The chain combines TRBV5-4 with TRBJ1-2, with a tentative D call TRBD1 (6 bases). The CDR3 runs to 17 residues. Germline values: CDR1 SGHNT, CDR2 YYREEE (reference sequence). V shed 4 bases and J shed 5 bases, with 24 bases lying between them. The CDR3 sequence is CASSRGGGTEYGYGYTF. The CDR3 DNA reads TGTGCCAGCAGCCGGGGGGGGGGCACCGAATATGGTTATGGCTACACCTTC.

This clonotype turned up a few times. V gene TRBV3-1 combines with J gene TRBJ2-1; tentative D call: TRBD1 (6 bases). Trimming took 5 bases from V and 4 from J, leaving 15 bases between them. This CDR3 contains 15 residues. Germline V gene data show CDR1 as LGHDT and CDR2 as YNNKEL (reference sequence). The CDR3 reads CASSTPRTVYNEQFF. Here the CDR3 DNA reads TGTGCCAGCAGCACACCCAGGACAGTGTACAATGAGCAGTTCTTC.

The chain joins TRBV6-2 or TRBV6-3 to TRBJ1-1, with 10 bases that match TRBD1. J gave up 5 bases and V 3 bases, and 12 bases lay outside the gene matches. There are 17 residues in the CDR3. Germline V lookup: CDR1 MNHEY, CDR2 SVGEGT. The chain's CDR3 is CASSYSLTGGAGTEAFF. CDR3 bases: TGTGCCAGCAGTTATAGTTTGACAGGGGGCGCCGGAACTGAAGCTTTCTTT.

CDR3 region: CASSRDRVATNVLTF. The CDR3, as DNA: TGTGCCAGCAGCCGGGACAGGGTGGCGACCAACGTCCTGACTTTC. The V and J genes are TRBV14 and TRBJ2-6; TRBD1 matches 9 bases. J gave up 8 bases and V 4 bases, and 6 bases lay outside the gene matches. Per germline, CDR1 SGHDN and CDR2 FVKESK. CDR3 size: 15 residues.

The genes are TRBV6-9 and TRBJ2-1; 14 bases map to TRBD2. The V segment lost 3 bases and the J segment 3 bases; nucleotides outside the gene matches: 7. Germline CDR1 MNHGY, CDR2 SVAAGI. The CDR3 sequence is 18 residues long. CDR3 bases: TGTGCCAGCAGTTACCCTACCGGACTAGCGGGGGGCTACAATGAGCAGTTCTTC. It encodes CASSYPTGLAGGYNEQFF.

V and J are TRBV29-1 and TRBJ2-2; TRBD2 matches at 8 bases. V lost 6 bases and J lost 8; bases outside the gene matches: 5. Germline V gene data show CDR1 as SQVTM and CDR2 as ANQGSEA. This CDR3 has 12 residues. Here the CDR3 DNA reads TGCAGCGTCGTACTAGCGGCTGGGGAGCTGTTTTTT. Translation gives CSVVLAAGELFF.

This clonotype was picked up many times. The chain uses TRBV3-1 and TRBJ1-5; D possibly corresponds to TRBD1 (6 bases). This CDR3 comprises 13 residues. Trimming stripped 5 bases from V and 4 bases from J, with 9 bases between. Per germline, CDR1 LGHDT and CDR2 YNNKEL (reference sequence). As DNA, the CDR3 is TGTGCCAGCAGCTACGACAGGAATCAGCCCCAGCATTTT. Translating it yields CASSYDRNQPQHF.

V usage is TRBV27 and J usage is TRBJ2-3; no definite D call. CDR1 is MNHEY and CDR2 is SMNVEV in the germline V gene (reference sequence). V shed 3 bases and J shed 4 bases, with 11 bases lying between them. The CDR3 runs 14 residues. The CDR3 here is CASSFSDQADTQYF. Written as DNA, the CDR3 is TGTGCCAGCAGTTTTTCTGACCAAGCAGATACGCAGTATTTT.

This clonotype has only one observation. Mismatch with germline at one junction end may stem from a read error. The chain recombines TRBV19 with TRBJ1-1; 9 bases align to TRBD1. The V gene's germline CDR1 is LNHDA and CDR2 SQIVND (reference sequence). This CDR3 has 17 amino acids. This CDR3 is CASNINGQGRLNTEAFF. The DNA for the CDR3 is TGTGCCAGTAATATAAACGGACAGGGGCGCTTGAACACTGAAGCTTTCTTT.

The table lists this clonotype with many counts. The V gene is TRBV3-1, the J gene TRBJ2-7; TRBD2 matches 13 bases. The V segment lost 6 bases and the J segment 6 bases; nucleotides outside the gene matches: 5. This CDR3 is 14 amino acids long. Germline CDR1 LGHDT, CDR2 YNNKEL (reference sequence). CDR3: CASSPGLAGFEQYF. CDR3 nucleotide sequence: TGTGCCAGCAGTCCGGGACTAGCGGGGTTCGAGCAGTACTTC.

This clonotype was counted between two and nine times. This chain uses TRBV29-1 with TRBJ1-3; D not certain. The CDR3 loop spans 18 amino acids. CDR1 is SQVTM, CDR2 ANQGSEA, per germline. The V and J ends lost 3 bases and 2 bases respectively, with 23 bases between them. The CDR3 reads CSVEFERDEGWTGNTIYF. The CDR3 DNA reads as TGCAGCGTTGAGTTTGAAAGGGATGAAGGCTGGACTGGAAACACCATATATTTT.

Remarks on this clonotype: A junction boundary mismatches the germline segment, possibly from a read error. The chain has TRBV2 and TRBJ1-3, with a possible D match to TRBD1 (6 bases). The length of the CDR3 is 15 residues. Germline assignment: CDR1 SNHLY and CDR2 FYNNEI. The CDR3 here is CASTEQGGSGNTIYF. The CDR3 DNA is TGTGCCAGCACTGAACAGGGAGGATCTGGAAACACCATATATTTT.